This T cell receptor (beta chain) derives from a study of T cells in women clearing cervical HPV infection. Study-level points and caveats: Combining TCR richness with V gene abundances gave approximately 0.84 AUC. It is unknown whether associations predate infection; no effector/memory or HPV-specific sorting.

The table came from immunoSEQ multiplex PCR; TCRdb's copy has only in-frame clones and leaves some out. Seen in this sample are 20,000 to 25,000 clones; the ten most common clones hold 3% to 4%. A note on this clone: Its cognate antigen is unknown. Read sequence stops 3 residues before the CDR3 end, and the germline J gene provides the missing end.

With 2 bases clipped from V and 5 bases from J, the junction kept 13 bases outside the gene matches. Germline-derived CDR1 and CDR2 are MRHNA and SNTAGT. This CDR3 spans 18 amino acids. This chain links TRBV6-4 with TRBJ2-3; TRBD2 matches at 10 bases. The source is a woman aged 18-69 years with a cervical HPV16 infection that either progressed to CIN3+ or cleared (not recorded which). Sequencing was done on a sample of blood buffy coat. The CDR3 DNA, read in part, is TGTGCCAGCAGTGACACGACCGGGACTAGCGAGAGAGGAGATACG. Its protein product is CASSDTTGTSERGDT. The complete CDR3 reads CASSDTTGTSERGDTQYF.